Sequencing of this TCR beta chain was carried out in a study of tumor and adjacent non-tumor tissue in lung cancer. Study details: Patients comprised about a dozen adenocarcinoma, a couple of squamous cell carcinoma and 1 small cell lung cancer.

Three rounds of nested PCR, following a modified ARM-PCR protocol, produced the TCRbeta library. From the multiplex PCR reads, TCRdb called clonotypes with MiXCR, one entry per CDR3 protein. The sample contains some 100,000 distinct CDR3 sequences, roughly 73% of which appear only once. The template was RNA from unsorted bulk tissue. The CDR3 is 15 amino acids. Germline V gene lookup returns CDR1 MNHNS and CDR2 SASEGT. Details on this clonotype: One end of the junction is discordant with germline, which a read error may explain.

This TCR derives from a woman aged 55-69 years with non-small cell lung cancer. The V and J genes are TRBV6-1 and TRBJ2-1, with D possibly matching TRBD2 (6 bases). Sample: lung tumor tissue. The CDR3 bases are TGTGCCAGCAGTGTTAGGTTAGCGGAATACAATGAGGAGTACTTC. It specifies CASSVRLAEYNEEYF.